Given below is one TCR beta chain in context. Antigen: not known. These data come from a study of response to subunit inactivated influenza vaccine. Whole-study findings and limits: T cells newly recruited by each seasonal influenza vaccination are few, the authors suggested.

V was shortened by 2 bases and J by 7 bases, with 11 bases between the two germline ends. The CDR3 totals 14 residues. One entry per CDR3 protein results from TCRdb running MiXCR on the RT-PCR reads. Of more than 700,000 distinct CDR3 sequences in the sample, approximately 22% are singletons; the top ten hold roughly 10%. The gene calls are TRBV12-3 or TRBV12-4 and TRBJ1-4; D not resolved. Source: PBMCs from blood, taken about 5 days after vaccination. This clonotype was obtained from a man in his forties or fifties who received an inactivated influenza vaccine. The CDR3 nucleotides are TGTGCCAGCAGTTTAATGCACCGGCCTGAAAAACTGTTTTTT. This codes for CASSLMHRPEKLFF.